This TCR beta chain was obtained from a study of post-analysis software for immune sequencing data. Tagging with unique molecular identifiers was a feature of the TCR beta cDNA libraries. TCRdb fed the PCR reads into MiXCR, producing one record per CDR3 protein. The table lists hundreds of thousands of distinct CDR3 sequences, over 35% of them singletons, with 12% in the top ten. Study-level findings and limits: Roughly five TRBV segments were more frequent in patients than controls; TRBV5-6, TRBV5-1 and TRBV20-1 belonged to this group.

Germline values: CDR1 DFQATT, CDR2 SNEGSKA (reference sequence). This CDR3 has 13 residues. This clonotype has only a few counts. The antigen remains undetermined. The sequence derives from a girl between 10 and 17 years old with multiple sclerosis. What was sequenced was blood. V gene TRBV20-1 combines with J gene TRBJ2-1; 9 nucleotides align to TRBD1. The CDR3 bases are TGCAGCCTCCGGGACAGGGTAAACAATGAGCAGTTCTTC. This translates into CSLRDRVNNEQFF.